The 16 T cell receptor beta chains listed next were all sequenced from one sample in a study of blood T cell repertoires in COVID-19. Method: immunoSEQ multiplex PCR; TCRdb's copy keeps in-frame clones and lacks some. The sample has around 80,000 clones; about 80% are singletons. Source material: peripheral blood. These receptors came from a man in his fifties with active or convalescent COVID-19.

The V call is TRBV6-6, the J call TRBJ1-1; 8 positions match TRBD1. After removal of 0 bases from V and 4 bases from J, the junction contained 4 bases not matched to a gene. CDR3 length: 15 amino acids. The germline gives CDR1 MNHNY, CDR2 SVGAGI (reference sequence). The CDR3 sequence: CASSYSLDRGTEAFF. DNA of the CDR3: TGTGCCAGCAGTTACTCCCTCGACAGGGGCACTGAAGCTTTCTTT.

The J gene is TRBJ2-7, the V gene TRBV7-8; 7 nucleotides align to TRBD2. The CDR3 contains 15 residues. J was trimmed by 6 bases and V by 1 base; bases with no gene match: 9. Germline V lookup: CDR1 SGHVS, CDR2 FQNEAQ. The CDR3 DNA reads TGTGCCAGCAGCTTAGAAGGGGCGGGGGTTCGCGAGCAGTACTTC. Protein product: CASSLEGAGVREQYF.

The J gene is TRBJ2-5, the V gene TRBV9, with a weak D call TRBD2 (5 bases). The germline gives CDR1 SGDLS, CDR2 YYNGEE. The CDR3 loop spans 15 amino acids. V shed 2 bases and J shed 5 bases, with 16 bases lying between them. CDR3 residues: CASSVGGSRRETQYF. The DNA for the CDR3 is TGTGCCAGCAGCGTCGGAGGCTCTCGGCGGGAGACCCAGTACTTC.

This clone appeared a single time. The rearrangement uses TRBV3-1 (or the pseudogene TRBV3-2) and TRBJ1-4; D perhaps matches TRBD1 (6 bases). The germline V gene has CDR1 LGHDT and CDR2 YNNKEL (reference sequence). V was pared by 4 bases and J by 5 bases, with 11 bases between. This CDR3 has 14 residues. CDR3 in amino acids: CASSLRTANEKLFF. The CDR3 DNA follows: TGTGCCAGCAGCCTCCGGACAGCGAATGAAAAACTGTTTTTT.

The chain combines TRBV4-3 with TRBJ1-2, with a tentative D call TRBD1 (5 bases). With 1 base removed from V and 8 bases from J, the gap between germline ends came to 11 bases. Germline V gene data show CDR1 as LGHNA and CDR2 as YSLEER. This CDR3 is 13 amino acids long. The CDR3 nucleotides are TGCGCCAGCAGCCAAGCTCCGGGGGAAGGCTACACCTTC. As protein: CASSQAPGEGYTF.

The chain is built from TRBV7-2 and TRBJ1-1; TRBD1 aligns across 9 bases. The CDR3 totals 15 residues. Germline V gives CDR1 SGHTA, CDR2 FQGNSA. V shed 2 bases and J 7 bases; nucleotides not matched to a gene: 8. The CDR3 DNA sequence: TGTGCCAGCAGCTTAAGACAGGGGGGCCGCGGTGAAGCTTTCTTT. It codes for CASSLRQGGRGEAFF.

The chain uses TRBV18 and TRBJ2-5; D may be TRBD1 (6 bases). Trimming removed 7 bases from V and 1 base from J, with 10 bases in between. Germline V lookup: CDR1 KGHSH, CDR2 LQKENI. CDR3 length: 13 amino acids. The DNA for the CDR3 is TGTGCCAGCTTAGGACAGTCCCAAGAGACCCAGTACTTC. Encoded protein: CASLGQSQETQYF.

DNA of the CDR3: TGTGCCAGCAGCCCCGCCCCAGCGCGGGATGAGCAGTTCTTC. Its protein is CASSPAPARDEQFF. The chain carries TRBV5-4 and TRBJ2-1, with a weak D call TRBD2 (5 bases). The germline V gene encodes CDR1 SGHNT and CDR2 YYREEE (reference sequence). The CDR3 is made up of 14 amino acids. V was trimmed by 4 bases and J by 8 bases, leaving 16 bases between them.

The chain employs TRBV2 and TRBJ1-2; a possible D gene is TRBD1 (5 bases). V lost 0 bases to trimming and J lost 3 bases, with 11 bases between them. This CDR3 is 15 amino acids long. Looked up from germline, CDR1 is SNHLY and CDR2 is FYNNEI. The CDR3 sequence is CASSEASRGDYGYTF. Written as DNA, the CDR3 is TGTGCCAGCAGTGAAGCAAGTCGGGGGGACTATGGCTACACCTTC.

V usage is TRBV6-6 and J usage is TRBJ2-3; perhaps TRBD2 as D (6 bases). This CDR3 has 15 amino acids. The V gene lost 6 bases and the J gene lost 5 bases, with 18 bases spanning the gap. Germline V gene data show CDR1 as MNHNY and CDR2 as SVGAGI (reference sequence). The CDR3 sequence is CASRERVGGGDTQYF. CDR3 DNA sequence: TGTGCCAGCAGGGAAAGAGTGGGGGGAGGAGATACGCAGTATTTT.

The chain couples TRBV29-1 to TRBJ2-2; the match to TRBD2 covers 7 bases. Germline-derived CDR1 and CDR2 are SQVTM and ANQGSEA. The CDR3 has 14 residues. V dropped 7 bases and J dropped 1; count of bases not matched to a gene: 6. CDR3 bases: TGCAGCGGGGGAGCGGGGTTGAACACCGGGGAGCTGTTTTTT. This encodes CSGGAGLNTGELFF.

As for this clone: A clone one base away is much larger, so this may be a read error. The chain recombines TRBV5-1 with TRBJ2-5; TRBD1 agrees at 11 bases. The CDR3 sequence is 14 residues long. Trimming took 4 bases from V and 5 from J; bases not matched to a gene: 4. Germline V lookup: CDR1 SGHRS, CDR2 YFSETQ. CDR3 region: CASSVGQGGETQYF. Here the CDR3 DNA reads TGCGCCAGCAGCGTGGGACAGGGGGGCGAGACCCAGTACTTC.

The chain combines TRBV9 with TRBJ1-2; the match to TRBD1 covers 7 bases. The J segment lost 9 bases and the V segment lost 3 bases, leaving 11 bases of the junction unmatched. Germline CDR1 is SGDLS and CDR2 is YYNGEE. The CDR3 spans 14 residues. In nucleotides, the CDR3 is TGTGCCAGCAGCGAGGGGGACAGTCTACAAAGCTACACCTTC. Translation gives CASSEGDSLQSYTF.

The CDR3 nucleotides are TGCGCCAGCAGCCAACCTCGCGGGCAGGGGGCCGGGGAGCTGTTTTTT. This encodes CASSQPRGQGAGELFF. The genes are TRBV4-3 and TRBJ2-2, with 7 bases identical to TRBD1. This CDR3 spans 16 amino acids. V shed 2 bases and J 6 bases; nucleotides not matched to a gene: 9. The germline gives CDR1 LGHNA, CDR2 YSLEER.

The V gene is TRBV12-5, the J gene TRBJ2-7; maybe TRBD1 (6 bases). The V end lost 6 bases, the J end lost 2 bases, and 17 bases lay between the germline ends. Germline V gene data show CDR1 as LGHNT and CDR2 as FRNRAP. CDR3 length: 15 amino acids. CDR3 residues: CASGDDRRIAYEQYF. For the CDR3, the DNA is TGTGCTAGTGGAGATGACAGGCGAATCGCCTACGAGCAGTACTTC.

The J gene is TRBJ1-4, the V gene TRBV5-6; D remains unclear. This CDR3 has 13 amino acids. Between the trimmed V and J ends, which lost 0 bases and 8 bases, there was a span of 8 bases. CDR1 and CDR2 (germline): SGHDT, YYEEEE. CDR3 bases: TGTGCCAGCAGCTTGGTAGAGGAGGAAAAACTGTTTTTT. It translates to CASSLVEEEKLFF. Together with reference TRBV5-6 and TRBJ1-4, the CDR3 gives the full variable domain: DAGVTQSPTHLIKTRGQQVTLRCSPKSGHDTVSWYQQALGQGPQFIFQYYEEEERQRGNFPDRFSGHQFPNYSSELNVNALLLGDSALYLCASSLVEEEKLFFGSGTQLSVL.